Following are 5 T cell receptor beta chains from one sample sequenced in a study of cytomegalovirus exposure and HLA in healthy donors. The study ran its PCR with 60 Vbeta and 13 Jbeta primers. TCRdb's copy holds only in-frame clones and misses some; the assay was immunoSEQ multiplex PCR. The repertoire holds 35,000 to 50,000 clones, around three quarters seen once, with more than 1.2% in the top ten. Sequencing was carried out using PBMCs. The receptors come from a man between 25 and 39 years old in good health and CMV-seronegative.

The V call is TRBV25-1, the J call TRBJ2-1; D may be TRBD1 (6 bases). Germline V gene sequence: CDR1 MGHDK, CDR2 SYGVNS. The CDR3 covers 18 residues. V lost 3 bases, J lost 5 bases, and 23 bases lay in between. The CDR3 protein is CASSDRSRGPGEHNEQFF. CDR3 nucleotides: TGTGCCAGCAGTGACCGCTCTCGGGGTCCAGGGGAACACAATGAGCAGTTCTTC.

This clone was seen only once. The V gene is TRBV19, the J gene TRBJ1-3, with 7 bases lining up with TRBD1. The CDR3 spans 15 residues. J gave up 1 base and V 5 bases, and 5 bases lay outside the gene matches. Germline assignment: CDR1 LNHDA and CDR2 SQIVND (reference sequence). This chain's CDR3 is CASSWQGDSGNTIYF. In DNA, the CDR3 is TGTGCCAGTAGTTGGCAGGGGGATTCTGGAAACACCATATATTTT.

The chain employs TRBV9 and TRBJ2-7; 12 bases map to TRBD2. The germline gives CDR1 SGDLS, CDR2 YYNGEE. Losses at the gene ends were 4 bases for V and 6 bases for J; bases not matched to a gene: 5. This CDR3 spans 14 amino acids. The CDR3 reads CASSLRTSGTEQYF. CDR3 in DNA: TGTGCCAGCAGCCTCCGGACTAGCGGGACCGAGCAGTACTTC.

The chain joins TRBV4-1 to TRBJ2-7, with 10 bases fitting TRBD2. The CDR3 runs 15 residues. The V segment lost 1 base and the J segment 4 bases; nucleotides outside the gene matches: 4. Germline CDR1 and CDR2: MGHRA and YSYEKL. The CDR3, as DNA: TGCGCCAGCAGCCAAGGCAATAGCGGGAGGTACGAGCAGTACTTC. Its protein product is CASSQGNSGRYEQYF.

The V gene is TRBV30, the J gene TRBJ2-3; 7 bases line up with TRBD2. The V and J ends lost 0 bases and 0 bases, in that order; junction bases with no gene match: 6. From germline, CDR1 is GTSNPN and CDR2 SVGIG (reference sequence). CDR3 length: 16 amino acids. Written as DNA, the CDR3 is TGTGCCTGGAGTGTCTCTGCGGGAGTAAGCACAGATACGCAGTATTTT. Protein: CAWSVSAGVSTDTQYF.